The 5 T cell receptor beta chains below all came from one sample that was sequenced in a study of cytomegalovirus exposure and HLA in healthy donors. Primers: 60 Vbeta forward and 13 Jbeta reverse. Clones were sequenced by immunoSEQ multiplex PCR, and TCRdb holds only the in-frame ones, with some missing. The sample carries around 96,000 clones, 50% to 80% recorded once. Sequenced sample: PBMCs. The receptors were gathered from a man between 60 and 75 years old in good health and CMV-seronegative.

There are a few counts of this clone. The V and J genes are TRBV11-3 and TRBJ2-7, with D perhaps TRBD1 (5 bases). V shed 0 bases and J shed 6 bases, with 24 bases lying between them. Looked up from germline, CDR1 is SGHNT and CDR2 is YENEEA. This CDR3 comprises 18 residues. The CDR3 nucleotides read TGTGCCAGCAGCTTAGATCAGGAGAATCAGGGCGCCCCTCCCGAGCAGTACTTC. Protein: CASSLDQENQGAPPEQYF.

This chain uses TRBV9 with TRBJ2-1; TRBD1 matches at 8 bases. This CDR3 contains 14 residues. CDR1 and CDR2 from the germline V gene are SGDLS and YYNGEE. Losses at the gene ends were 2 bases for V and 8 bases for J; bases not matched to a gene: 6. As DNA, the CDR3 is TGTGCCAGCAGCGTGACAGGGGCCCAGGATGAGCAGTTCTTC. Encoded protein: CASSVTGAQDEQFF.

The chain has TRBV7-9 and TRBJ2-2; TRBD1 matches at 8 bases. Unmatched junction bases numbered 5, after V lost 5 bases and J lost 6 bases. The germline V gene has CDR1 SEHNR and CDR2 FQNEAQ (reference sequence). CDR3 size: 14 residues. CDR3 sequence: CASSTTGVPGELFF. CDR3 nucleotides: TGTGCCAGCAGCACGACAGGGGTTCCCGGGGAGCTGTTTTTT.

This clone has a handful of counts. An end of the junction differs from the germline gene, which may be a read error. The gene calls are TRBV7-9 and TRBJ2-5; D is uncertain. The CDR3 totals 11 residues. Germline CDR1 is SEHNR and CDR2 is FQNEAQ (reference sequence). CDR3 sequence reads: CSSSPLETQYF. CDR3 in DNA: TGTTCCAGCAGCCCTTTAGAGACCCAGTACTTC.

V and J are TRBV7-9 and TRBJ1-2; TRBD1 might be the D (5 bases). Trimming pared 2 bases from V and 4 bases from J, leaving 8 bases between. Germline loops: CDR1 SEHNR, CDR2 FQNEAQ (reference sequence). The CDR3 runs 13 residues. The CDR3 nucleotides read TGTGCCAGCAGCTTACAGGGTGGCTATGGCTACACCTTC. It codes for CASSLQGGYGYTF.